Sequencing of this TCR beta chain was carried out in a study of T cell clonality in common variable immunodeficiency. CDR3 length: 13 residues. Germline V gives CDR1 SNHLY, CDR2 FYNNEI. Trimming stripped 4 bases from V and 4 bases from J, with 9 bases between. In this sample, this clone turned up many times. Its antigen is currently unknown. The read stops 3 residues short of the end of the CDR3; the missing end is completed from the germline J gene. TCRdb's copy holds only in-frame clones and misses some; the assay was immunoSEQ multiplex PCR. There are over 15,000 clones in the sample, none observed a single time. Study-wide findings and caveats: Common variable immunodeficiency TCR beta sequences reportedly had fewer deletions and N-nucleotide insertions. What drives increased CVID clonality needs T cell subpopulation sequencing. Repertoire-complication correlations in CVID were limited by patient heterogeneity.

The sample was peripheral blood mononuclear cells. The gene calls are TRBV2 and TRBJ2-3, with D unclear. This TCR came from a human donor with common variable immunodeficiency. The sequenced CDR3 bases are TGTGCCAGCAGTGCAGTGTGGCCAGATACG. This codes for CASSAVWPDT. The complete CDR3 reads CASSAVWPDTQYF.